One and the same sample provided the 3 T cell receptor beta chains below, sequenced in a study of shared clonotypes between healthy human individuals. Data came from immunoSEQ multiplex PCR; TCRdb stores just in-frame clones and leaves some out. The sample lists millions of clones; just under 95% were seen once. Naive CD8 cells lacked CD45RO and underwent positive selection for CCR7, leaving out terminally differentiated effector memory CD45RA+ cells. The material sequenced was naive CD8+ T cells sorted from blood. Receptors were obtained from a man younger than 35 in good health.

The chain has TRBV7-6 and TRBJ2-5; no clear D. Germline V gene lookup returns CDR1 SGHVS and CDR2 FNYEAQ. CDR3 length: 13 residues. V was cut by 5 bases and J by 7 bases, with 14 bases left in between. This CDR3 is CASSPLLEGTQYF. As DNA, the CDR3 is TGTGCCAGCAGCCCACTCCTAGAAGGGACCCAGTACTTC. Looking up the rest from reference TRBV7-6 and TRBJ2-5 gives the full variable domain: GAGVSQSPRYKVTKRGQDVALRCDPISGHVSLYWYRQALGQGPEFLTYFNYEAQQDKSGLPNDRFSAERPEGSISTLTIQRTEQRDSAMYRCASSPLLEGTQYFGPGTRLLVL.

The rearrangement links TRBV4-1 to TRBJ1-2; TRBD1 matches 9 bases. Germline V lookup: CDR1 MGHRA, CDR2 YSYEKL. This CDR3 contains 16 residues. Trimming at V came to 0 bases and at J to 3 bases, leaving 5 bases not matched to a gene. The CDR3 loop is CASSQDSGQGYYGYTF. As DNA, the CDR3 is TGCGCCAGCAGCCAAGATTCGGGACAGGGTTACTATGGCTACACCTTC.

The chain uses TRBV28 and TRBJ2-7, with 7 bases aligning to TRBD2. From germline, CDR1 is MDHEN and CDR2 SYDVKM. The CDR3 spans 15 residues. V lost 5 bases, J lost 5 bases, and 12 bases stayed unmatched. The CDR3 DNA is TGTGCCAGCAGTGGGGGGGACCCGGGGTTCCACGAGCAGTACTTC. It yields the protein CASSGGDPGFHEQYF.